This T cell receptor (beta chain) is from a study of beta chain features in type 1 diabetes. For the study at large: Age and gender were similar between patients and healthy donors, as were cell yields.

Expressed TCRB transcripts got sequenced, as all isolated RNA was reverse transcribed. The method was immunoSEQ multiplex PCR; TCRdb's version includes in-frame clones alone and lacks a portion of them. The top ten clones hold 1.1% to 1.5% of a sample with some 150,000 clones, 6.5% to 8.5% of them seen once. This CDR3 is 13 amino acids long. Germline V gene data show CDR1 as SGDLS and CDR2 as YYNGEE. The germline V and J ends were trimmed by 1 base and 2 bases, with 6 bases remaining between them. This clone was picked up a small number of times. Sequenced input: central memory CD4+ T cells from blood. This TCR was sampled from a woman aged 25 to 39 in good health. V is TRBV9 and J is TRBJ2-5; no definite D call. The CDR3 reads CASSVMAQETQYF. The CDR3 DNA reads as TGTGCCAGCAGCGTAATGGCTCAAGAGACCCAGTACTTC.